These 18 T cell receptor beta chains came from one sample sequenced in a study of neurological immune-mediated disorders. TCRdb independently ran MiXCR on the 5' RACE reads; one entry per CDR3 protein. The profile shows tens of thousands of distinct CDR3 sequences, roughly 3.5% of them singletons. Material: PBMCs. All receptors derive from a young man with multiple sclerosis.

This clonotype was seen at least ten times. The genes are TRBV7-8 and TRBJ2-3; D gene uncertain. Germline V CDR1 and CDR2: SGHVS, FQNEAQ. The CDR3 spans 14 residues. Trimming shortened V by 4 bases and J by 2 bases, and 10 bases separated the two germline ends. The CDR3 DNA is TGTGCCAGCAGCTCCCAGGCCCCCACAGATACGCAGTATTTT. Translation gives CASSSQAPTDTQYF. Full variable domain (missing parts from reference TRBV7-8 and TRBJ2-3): GAGVSQSPRYKVAKRGQDVALRCDPISGHVSLFWYQQALGQGPEFLTYFQNEAQLDKSGLPSDRFFAERPEGSVSTLKIQRTQQEDSAVYLCASSSQAPTDTQYFGPGTRLTVL.

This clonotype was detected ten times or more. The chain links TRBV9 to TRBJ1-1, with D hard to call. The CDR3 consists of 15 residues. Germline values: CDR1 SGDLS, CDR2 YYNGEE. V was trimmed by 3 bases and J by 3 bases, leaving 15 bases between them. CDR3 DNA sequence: TGTGCCAGCAGCGCCTCGGGTGGGGTAGACACTGAAGCTTTCTTT. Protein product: CASSASGGVDTEAFF.

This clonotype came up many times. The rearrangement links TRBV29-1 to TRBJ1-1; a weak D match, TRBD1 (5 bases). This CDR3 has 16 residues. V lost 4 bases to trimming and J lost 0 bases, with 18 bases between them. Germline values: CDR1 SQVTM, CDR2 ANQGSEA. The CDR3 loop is CSVGGRARGMNTEAFF. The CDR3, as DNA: TGCAGCGTTGGAGGCAGGGCACGCGGGATGAACACTGAAGCTTTCTTT.

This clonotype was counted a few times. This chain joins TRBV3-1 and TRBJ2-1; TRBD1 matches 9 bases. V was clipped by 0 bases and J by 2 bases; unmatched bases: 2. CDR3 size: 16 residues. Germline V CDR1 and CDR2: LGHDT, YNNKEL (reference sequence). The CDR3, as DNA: TGTGCCAGCAGCCAAGACGGGACAGGGACCTACAATGAGCAGTTCTTC. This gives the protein CASSQDGTGTYNEQFF.

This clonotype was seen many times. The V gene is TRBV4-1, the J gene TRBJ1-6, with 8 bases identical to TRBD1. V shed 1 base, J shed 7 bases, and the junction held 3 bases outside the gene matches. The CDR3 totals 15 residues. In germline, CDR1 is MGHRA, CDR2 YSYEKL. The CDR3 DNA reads TGCGCCAGCAGCCAAGGACAGGGGTGGAATTCACCCCTCCACTTT. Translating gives CASSQGQGWNSPLHF.

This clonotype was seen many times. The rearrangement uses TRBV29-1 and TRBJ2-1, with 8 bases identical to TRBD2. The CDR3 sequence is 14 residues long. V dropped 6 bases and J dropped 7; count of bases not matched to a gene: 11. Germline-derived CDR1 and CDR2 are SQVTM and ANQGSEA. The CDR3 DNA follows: TGCAGCGTCCTGGGAGGTACTAGCGGAAATGAGCAGTTCTTC. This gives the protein CSVLGGTSGNEQFF.

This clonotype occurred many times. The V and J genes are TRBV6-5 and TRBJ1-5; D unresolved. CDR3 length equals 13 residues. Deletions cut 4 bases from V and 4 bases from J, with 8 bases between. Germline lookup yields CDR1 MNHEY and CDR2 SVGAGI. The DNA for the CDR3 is TGTGCCAGCAGTTGGTCAGCAAATCAGCCCCAGCATTTT. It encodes CASSWSANQPQHF.

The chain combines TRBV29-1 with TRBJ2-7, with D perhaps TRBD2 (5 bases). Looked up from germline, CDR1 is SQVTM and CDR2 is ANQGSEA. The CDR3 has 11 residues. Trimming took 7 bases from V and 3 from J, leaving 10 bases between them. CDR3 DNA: TGCAGCGCCACGGGAAGCTACGAGCAGTACTTC. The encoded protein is CSATGSYEQYF.

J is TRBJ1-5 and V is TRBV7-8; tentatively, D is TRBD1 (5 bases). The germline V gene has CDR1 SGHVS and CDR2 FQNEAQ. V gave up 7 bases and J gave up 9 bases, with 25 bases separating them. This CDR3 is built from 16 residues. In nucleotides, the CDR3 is TGTGCCAGCACGCGGCCTGGGGGGGAAGGCAATGCGCCCCAGCATTTT. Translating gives CASTRPGGEGNAPQHF.

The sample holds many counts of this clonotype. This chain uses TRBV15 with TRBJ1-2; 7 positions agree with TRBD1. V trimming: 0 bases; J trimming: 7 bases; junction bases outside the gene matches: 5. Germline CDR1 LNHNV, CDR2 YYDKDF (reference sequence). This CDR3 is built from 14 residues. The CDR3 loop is CATSRDRTGVGYTF. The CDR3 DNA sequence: TGTGCCACCAGCAGAGATCGGACAGGCGTTGGCTACACCTTC.

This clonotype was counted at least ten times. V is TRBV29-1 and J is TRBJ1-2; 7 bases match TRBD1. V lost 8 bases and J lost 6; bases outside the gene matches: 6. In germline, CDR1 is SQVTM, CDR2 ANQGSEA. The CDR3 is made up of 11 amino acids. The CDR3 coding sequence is TGCAGCCTCTACAGGGGTGATGGCTACACCTTC. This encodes CSLYRGDGYTF.

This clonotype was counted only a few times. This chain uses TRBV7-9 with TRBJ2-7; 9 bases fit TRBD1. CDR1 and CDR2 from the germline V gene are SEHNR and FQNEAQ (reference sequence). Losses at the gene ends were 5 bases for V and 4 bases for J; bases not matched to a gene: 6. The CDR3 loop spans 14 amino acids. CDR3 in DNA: TGTGCCAGCAGCCCGGGAGACAGGGGGTACGAGCAGTACTTC. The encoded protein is CASSPGDRGYEQYF.

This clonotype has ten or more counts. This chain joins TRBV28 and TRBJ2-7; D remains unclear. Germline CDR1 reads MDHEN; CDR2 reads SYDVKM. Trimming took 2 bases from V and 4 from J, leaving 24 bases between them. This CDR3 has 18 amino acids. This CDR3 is CASSLPLGSSINLYEQYF. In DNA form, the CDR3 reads TGTGCCAGCAGTTTACCCCTGGGAAGCTCAATTAACTTGTACGAGCAGTACTTC.

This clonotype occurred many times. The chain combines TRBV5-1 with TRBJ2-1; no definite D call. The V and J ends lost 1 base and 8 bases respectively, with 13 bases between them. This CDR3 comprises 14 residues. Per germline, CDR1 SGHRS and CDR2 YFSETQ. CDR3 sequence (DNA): TGCGCCAGCAGCTTGAGTTATGGAAGCGATGAGCAGTTCTTC. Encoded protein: CASSLSYGSDEQFF. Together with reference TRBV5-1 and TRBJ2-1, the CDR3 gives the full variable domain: KAGVTQTPRYLIKTRGQQVTLSCSPISGHRSVSWYQQTPGQGLQFLFEYFSETQRNKGNFPGRFSGRQFSNSRSEMNVSTLELGDSALYLCASSLSYGSDEQFFGPGTRLTVL.

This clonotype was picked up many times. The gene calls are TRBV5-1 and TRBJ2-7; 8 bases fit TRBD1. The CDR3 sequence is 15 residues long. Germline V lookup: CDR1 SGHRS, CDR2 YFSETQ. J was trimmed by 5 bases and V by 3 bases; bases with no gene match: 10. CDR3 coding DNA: TGCGCCAGCAGCTCGGTCCCGGACAGGGCCCACGAGCAGTACTTC. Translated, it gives CASSSVPDRAHEQYF. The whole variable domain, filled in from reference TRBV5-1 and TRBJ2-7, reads KAGVTQTPRYLIKTRGQQVTLSCSPISGHRSVSWYQQTPGQGLQFLFEYFSETQRNKGNFPGRFSGRQFSNSRSEMNVSTLELGDSALYLCASSSVPDRAHEQYFGPGTRLTVT.

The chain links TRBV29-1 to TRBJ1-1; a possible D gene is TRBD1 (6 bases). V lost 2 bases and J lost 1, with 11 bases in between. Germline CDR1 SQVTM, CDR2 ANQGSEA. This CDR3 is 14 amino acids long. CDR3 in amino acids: CSVEPDSGNTEAFF. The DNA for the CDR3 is TGCAGCGTTGAACCGGACAGTGGGAACACTGAAGCTTTCTTT.

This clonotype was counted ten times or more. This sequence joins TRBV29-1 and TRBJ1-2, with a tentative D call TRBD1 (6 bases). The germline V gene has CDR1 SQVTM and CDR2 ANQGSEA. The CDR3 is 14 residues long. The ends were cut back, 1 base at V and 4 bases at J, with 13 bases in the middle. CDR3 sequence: CSVEVNRGGYGYTF. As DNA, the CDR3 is TGCAGCGTTGAAGTAAATAGGGGGGGCTATGGCTACACCTTC. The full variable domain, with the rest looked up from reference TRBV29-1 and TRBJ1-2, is SAVISQKPSRDICQRGTSLTIQCQVDSQVTMMFWYRQQPGQSLTLIATANQGSEATYESGFVIDKFPISRPNLTFSTLTVSNMSPEDSSIYLCSVEVNRGGYGYTFGSGTRLTVV.

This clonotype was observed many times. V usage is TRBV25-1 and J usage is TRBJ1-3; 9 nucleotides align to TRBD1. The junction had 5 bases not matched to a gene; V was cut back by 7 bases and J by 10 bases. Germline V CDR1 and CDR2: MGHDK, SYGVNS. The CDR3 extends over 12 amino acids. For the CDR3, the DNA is TGTGCCAGCACCGCGGGACAGGGTACCATATATTTT. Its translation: CASTAGQGTIYF.